This T cell receptor beta chain was sequenced for a study of T cells in Graves' hyperthyroidism and ophthalmopathy. As for this clonotype: A much larger clone differs by one base, so this may be a read error.

Fresh 10 ml peripheral blood yielded PBMCs. The source material, RNA transcripts, was used to amplify TCR beta CDR3 regions. The TCR CDR3 first-round RT-PCR relied on the HTBI primer set. TCRdb called the multiplex PCR reads again in MiXCR, with one record for every CDR3 protein. The repertoire holds around 340,000 distinct CDR3 sequences, with around 17% as singletons. The germline V gene has CDR1 DFQATT and CDR2 SNEGSKA (reference sequence). CDR3 size: 11 residues. The chain employs TRBV20-1 and TRBJ2-5, with 11 bases identical to TRBD2. The source is a man under 40 with Graves' hyperthyroidism. Sequenced sample: blood. The chain's CDR3 is CSALLAGAQCF. CDR3 nucleotide sequence: TGCAGTGCTTTACTAGCGGGAGCACAGTGCTTC.